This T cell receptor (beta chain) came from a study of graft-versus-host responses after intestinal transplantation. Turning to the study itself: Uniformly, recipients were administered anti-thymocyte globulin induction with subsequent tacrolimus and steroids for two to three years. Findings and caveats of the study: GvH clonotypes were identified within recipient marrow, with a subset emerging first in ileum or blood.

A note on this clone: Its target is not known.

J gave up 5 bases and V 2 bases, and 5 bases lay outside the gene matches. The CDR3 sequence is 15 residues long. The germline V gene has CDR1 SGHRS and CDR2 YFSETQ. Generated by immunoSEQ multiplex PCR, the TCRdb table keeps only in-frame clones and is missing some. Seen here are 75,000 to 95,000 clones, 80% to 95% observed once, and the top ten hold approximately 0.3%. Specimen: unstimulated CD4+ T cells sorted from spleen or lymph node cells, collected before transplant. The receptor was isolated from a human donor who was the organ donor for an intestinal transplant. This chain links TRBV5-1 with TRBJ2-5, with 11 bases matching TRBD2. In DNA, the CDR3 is TGCGCCAGCAGCTTACTAGCGGGAGCCGGCGAGACCCAGTACTTC. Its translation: CASSLLAGAGETQYF.